This T cell receptor (beta chain) originates from a study of cytomegalovirus exposure and HLA in healthy donors. Study-level findings and limits: No immune exposure information besides CMV serostatus was available. An observed cluster of highly shared sequence variants was recorded as a likely sequencing artifact. Reportedly, fewer N-insertions than the approximately 700-donor mean appeared in an Asian-associated ancestry cluster in a later analysis. Follow-up analysis found HLA locus-dependent TCR association rates, highest for DRB1 and lowest for HLA-C.

Concerning this clone: The target antigen is unknown.

Primers included in the PCR were 60 Vbeta and 13 Jbeta primers. The assay was immunoSEQ multiplex PCR, and TCRdb's table has in-frame clones only and misses some. The data contain about 170,000 clones, 62% of them singletons. Per the germline V gene, CDR1 is SGHTA and CDR2 is FQGNSA. V shed 5 bases, J shed 4 bases, and the junction held 7 bases outside the gene matches. CDR3 length: 14 amino acids. Input material: PBMCs. This clonotype originated in a man in his forties in good health and CMV-seronegative. The J gene is TRBJ2-7, the V gene TRBV7-2; 8 bases align to TRBD2. The CDR3 here is CASSRGREVYEQYF. The CDR3 DNA reads as TGTGCCAGCAGCCGTGGGCGGGAGGTATACGAGCAGTACTTC.